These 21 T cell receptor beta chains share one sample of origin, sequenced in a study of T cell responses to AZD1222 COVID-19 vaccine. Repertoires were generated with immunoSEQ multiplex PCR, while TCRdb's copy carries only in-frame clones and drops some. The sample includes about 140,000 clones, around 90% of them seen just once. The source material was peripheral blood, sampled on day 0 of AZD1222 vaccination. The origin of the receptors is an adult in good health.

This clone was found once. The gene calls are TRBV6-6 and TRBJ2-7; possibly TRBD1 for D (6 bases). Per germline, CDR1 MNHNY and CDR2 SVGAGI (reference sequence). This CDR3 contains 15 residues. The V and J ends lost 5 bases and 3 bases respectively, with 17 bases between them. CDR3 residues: CASSDRSRAYYEQYF. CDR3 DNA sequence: TGTGCCAGCAGTGACAGGTCGAGGGCCTACTACGAGCAGTACTTC.

CDR3 residues: CASSSRRRDTQYF. The CDR3 DNA reads TGTGCCAGTAGTAGCCGAAGAAGAGATACGCAGTATTTT. The genes are TRBV19 and TRBJ2-3; D not resolved. Germline V CDR1 and CDR2: LNHDA, SQIVND (reference sequence). The CDR3 is 13 amino acids. V was cut by 4 bases and J by 5 bases, with 10 bases left in between.

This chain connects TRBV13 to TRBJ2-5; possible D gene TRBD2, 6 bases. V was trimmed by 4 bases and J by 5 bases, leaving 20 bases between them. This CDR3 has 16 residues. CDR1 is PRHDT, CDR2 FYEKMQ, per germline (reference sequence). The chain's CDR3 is CASSSRSEGRGETQYF. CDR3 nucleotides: TGTGCCAGCAGCTCCCGGTCTGAAGGCCGGGGGGAGACCCAGTACTTC. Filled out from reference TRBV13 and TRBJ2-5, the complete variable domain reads AAGVIQSPRHLIKEKRETATLKCYPIPRHDTVYWYQQGPGQDPQFLISFYEKMQSDKGSIPDRFSAQQFSDYHSELNMSSLELGDSALYFCASSSRSEGRGETQYFGPGTRLLVL.

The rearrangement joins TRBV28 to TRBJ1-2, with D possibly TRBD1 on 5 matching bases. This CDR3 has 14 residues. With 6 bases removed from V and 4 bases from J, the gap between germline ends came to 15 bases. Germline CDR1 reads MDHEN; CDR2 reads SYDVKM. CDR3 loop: CASRHPTTAYGYTF. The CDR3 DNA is TGTGCCAGCAGACACCCGACGACAGCCTATGGCTACACCTTC.

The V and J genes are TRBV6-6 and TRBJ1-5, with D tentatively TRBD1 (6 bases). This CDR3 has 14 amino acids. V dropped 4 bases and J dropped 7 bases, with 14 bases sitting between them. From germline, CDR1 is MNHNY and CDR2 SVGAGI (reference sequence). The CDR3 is CASSFTGLRQPQHF. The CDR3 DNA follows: TGTGCCAGCAGTTTCACAGGGCTAAGACAGCCCCAGCATTTT.

The CDR3 spells CASSILGTTEAFF. The CDR3 nucleotides read TGTGCCAGTAGTATTTTGGGTACGACTGAAGCTTTCTTT. The chain links TRBV19 to TRBJ1-1; the D is unclear. V was shortened by 3 bases and J by 5 bases, with 10 bases between the two germline ends. From germline, CDR1 is LNHDA and CDR2 SQIVND (reference sequence). CDR3 length: 13 amino acids. The variable domain in full, completed from reference TRBV19 and TRBJ1-1, reads DGGITQSPKYLFRKEGQNVTLSCEQNLNHDAMYWYRQDPGQGLRLIYYSQIVNDFQKGDIAEGYSVSREKKESFPLTVTSAQKNPTAFYLCASSILGTTEAFFGQGTRLTVV.

CDR3 nucleotides: TGTGCCAGCTCACCGCCCCCCAGCGGGAGGGCCTCCTACAATGAGCAGTTCTTC. It translates to CASSPPPSGRASYNEQFF. The chain recombines TRBV18 with TRBJ2-1; 10 positions match TRBD2. The CDR3 length is 18 residues. The germline V gene has CDR1 KGHSH and CDR2 LQKENI. V gave up 3 bases and J gave up 0 bases; unmatched junction bases: 8.

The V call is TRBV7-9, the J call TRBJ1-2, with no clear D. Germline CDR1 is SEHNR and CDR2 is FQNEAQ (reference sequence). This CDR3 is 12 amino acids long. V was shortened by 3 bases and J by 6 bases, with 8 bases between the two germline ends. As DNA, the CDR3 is TGTGCCAGCAGCTTCCGGAGTAATGGCTACACCTTC. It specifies CASSFRSNGYTF.

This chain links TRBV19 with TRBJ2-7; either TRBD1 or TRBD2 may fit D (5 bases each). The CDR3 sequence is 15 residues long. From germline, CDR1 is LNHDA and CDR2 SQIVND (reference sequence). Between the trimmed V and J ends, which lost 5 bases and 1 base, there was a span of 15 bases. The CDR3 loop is CASSPAGDGSYEQYF. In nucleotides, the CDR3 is TGTGCCAGTAGTCCCGCTGGGGACGGTTCCTACGAGCAGTACTTC.

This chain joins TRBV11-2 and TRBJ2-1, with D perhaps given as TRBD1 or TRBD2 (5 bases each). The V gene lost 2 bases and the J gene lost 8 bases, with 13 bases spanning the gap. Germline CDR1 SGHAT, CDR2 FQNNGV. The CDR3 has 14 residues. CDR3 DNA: TGTGCCAGCAGCTTAATGTGGGGGTCGGATGAGCAGTTCTTC. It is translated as CASSLMWGSDEQFF.

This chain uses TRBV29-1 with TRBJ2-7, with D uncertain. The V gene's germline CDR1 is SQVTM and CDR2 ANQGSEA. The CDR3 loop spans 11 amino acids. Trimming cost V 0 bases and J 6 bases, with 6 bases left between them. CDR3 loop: CSVEDTAEQYF. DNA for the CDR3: TGCAGCGTTGAAGATACGGCCGAGCAGTACTTC.

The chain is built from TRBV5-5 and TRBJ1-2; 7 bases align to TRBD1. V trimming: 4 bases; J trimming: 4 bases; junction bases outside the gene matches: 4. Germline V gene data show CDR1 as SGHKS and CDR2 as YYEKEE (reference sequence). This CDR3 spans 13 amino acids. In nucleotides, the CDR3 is TGTGCCAGCAGCGGAACAGGGGTCTATGGCTACACCTTC. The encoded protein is CASSGTGVYGYTF.

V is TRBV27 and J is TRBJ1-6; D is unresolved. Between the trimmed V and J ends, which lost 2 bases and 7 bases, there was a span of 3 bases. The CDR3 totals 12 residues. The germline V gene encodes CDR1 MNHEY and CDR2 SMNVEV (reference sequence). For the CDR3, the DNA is TGTGCCAGCAGTTTACCGAATTCACCCCTCCACTTT. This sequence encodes CASSLPNSPLHF.

The CDR3, as DNA: TGTGCCAGTAGTATAGTGCTAGCGGTAAACACCGGGGAGCTGTTTTTT. It specifies CASSIVLAVNTGELFF. The chain couples TRBV19 to TRBJ2-2, with 7 positions matching TRBD2. J gave up 2 bases and V 1 base, and 4 bases lay outside the gene matches. Germline lookup yields CDR1 LNHDA and CDR2 SQIVND (reference sequence). CDR3 size: 16 residues.

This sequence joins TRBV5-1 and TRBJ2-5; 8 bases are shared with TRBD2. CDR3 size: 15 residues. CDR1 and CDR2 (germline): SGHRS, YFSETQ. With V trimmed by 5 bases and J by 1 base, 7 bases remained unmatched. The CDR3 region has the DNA TGCGCCAGCAGGGGGGTAGCGGGGCCCCAAGAGACCCAGTACTTC. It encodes CASRGVAGPQETQYF.

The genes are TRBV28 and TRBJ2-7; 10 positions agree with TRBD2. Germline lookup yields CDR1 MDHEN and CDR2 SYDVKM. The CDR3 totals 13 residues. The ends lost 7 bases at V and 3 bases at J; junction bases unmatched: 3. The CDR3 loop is CASILAGGYEQYF. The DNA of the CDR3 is TGTGCCAGCATCTTAGCGGGAGGCTACGAGCAGTACTTC. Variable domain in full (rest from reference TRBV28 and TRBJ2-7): DVKVTQSSRYLVKRTGEKVFLECVQDMDHENMFWYRQDPGLGLRLIYFSYDVKMKEKGDIPEGYSVSREKKERFSLILESASTNQTSMYLCASILAGGYEQYFGPGTRLTVT.

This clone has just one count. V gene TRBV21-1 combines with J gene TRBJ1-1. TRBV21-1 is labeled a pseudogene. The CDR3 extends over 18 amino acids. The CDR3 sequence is CASILCRRGASENTEAFF. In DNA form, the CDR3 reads TGTGCCAGCATCCTATGTCGTCGGGGGGCCTCGGAGAACACTGAAGCTTTCTTT.

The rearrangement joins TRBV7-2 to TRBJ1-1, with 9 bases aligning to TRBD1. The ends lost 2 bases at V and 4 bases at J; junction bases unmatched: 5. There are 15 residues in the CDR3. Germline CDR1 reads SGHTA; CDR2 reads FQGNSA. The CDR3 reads CASSLSDRGSTEAFF. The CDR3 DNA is TGTGCCAGCAGCTTATCAGACAGGGGGAGCACTGAAGCTTTCTTT.

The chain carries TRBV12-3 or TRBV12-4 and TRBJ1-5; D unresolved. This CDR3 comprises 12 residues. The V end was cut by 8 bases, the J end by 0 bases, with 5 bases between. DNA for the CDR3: TGTGCCAGCGGGAGTAGCAATCAGCCCCAGCATTTT. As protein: CASGSSNQPQHF.

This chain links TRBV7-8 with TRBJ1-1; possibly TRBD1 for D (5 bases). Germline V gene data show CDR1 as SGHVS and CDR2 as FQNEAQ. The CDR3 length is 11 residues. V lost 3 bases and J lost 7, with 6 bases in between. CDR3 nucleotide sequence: TGTGCCAGCAGCTTCGACAGTGAAGCTTTCTTT. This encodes CASSFDSEAFF.

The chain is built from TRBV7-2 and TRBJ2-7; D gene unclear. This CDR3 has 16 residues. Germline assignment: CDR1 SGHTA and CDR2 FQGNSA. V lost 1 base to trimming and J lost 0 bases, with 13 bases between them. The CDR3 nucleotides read TGTGCCAGCAGCTTAGTCGGCAGAATGAGCTCCTACGAGCAGTACTTC. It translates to CASSLVGRMSSYEQYF.